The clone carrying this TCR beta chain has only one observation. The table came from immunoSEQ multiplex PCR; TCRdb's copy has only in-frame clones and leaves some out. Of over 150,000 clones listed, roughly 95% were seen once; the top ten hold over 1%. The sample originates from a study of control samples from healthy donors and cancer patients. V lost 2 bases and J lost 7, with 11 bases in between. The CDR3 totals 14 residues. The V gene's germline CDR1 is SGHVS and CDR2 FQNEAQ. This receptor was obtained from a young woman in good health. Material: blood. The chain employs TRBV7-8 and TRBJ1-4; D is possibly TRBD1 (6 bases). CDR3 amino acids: CASSLMGAFEKLFF. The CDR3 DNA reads TGTGCCAGCAGCTTAATGGGGGCGTTTGAAAAACTGTTTTTT.